What follows is one T cell receptor beta chain and its context. The antigen is unknown. Focal radiation plus CTLA-4 blockade with ipilimumab was administered to patients who had chemo-refractory metastatic non-small-cell lung cancer. Germline V lookup: CDR1 MNHEY, CDR2 SVGAGI. V was clipped by 6 bases and J by 5 bases; unmatched bases: 7. This CDR3 has 15 residues. This sample was taken from a study of radiotherapy plus CTLA-4 blockade in lung cancer. Across the study: Patients showed objective responses in 15% to 20% of cases, and disease control was achieved by about 31%.

The study, taken as a whole, reports: Blood-borne expansion of tumor-derived TCR clones followed radiotherapy plus ipilimumab. Among reported predictors of response, early blood T cell clone dynamics with interferon-beta performed best.

Repertoires were generated with immunoSEQ multiplex PCR, while TCRdb's copy carries only in-frame clones and drops some. The top ten clones hold around 3.7% of a sample with roughly 98,000 clones, around four fifths of them seen once. The genes are TRBV6-5 and TRBJ1-2, with 12 bases lining up with TRBD1. This TCR came from a human donor with non-small cell lung cancer who had a partial response to radiotherapy plus ipilimumab. The material was peripheral blood, obtained from a patient treated with radiotherapy plus ipilimumab. The CDR3 loop is CASRAGTGGGYGYTF. The CDR3 nucleotides read TGTGCCAGCAGGGCCGGGACAGGGGGCGGATATGGCTACACCTTC.